These 29 T cell receptor beta chains share one sample of origin, sequenced in a study of PD-L1 blockade in urothelial cancer (dated by TCRdb to 2016 to 2017). Per the publication, the time point label means: pretreatment peripheral blood. The receptor library was made with the immunoSEQ multiplex PCR assay. Sourced from immuneACCESS, this table was stored by TCRdb with only in-frame sequences that have V and J called. A share of the clones is absent; for the studies checked, an unresolved V gene accounts for under half, and the remainder has no known explanation. The sample has approximately 94,000 clones on record, roughly 91% of them singletons. Of the sample, 1.5% to 2.5% is held by the ten largest clones. The material sequenced was PBMCs, taken around atezolizumab (anti-PD-L1) treatment. These receptors were collected from a man aged 55 to 70 with urothelial cancer.

The CDR3 protein is CASSLNRASGQETQYF. CDR3 DNA: TGTGCCAGCAGCTTAAATAGGGCTAGCGGACAAGAGACCCAGTACTTC. The rearrangement uses TRBV7-2 and TRBJ2-5; 7 positions agree with TRBD2. The V and J ends lost 2 bases and 2 bases, in that order; junction bases with no gene match: 8. Germline V lookup: CDR1 SGHTA, CDR2 FQGNSA. CDR3 length: 16 amino acids.

This clone was seen a handful of times. V gene TRBV27 combines with J gene TRBJ1-2; TRBD1 is a possible D gene (5 bases). Trimming cost V 5 bases and J 8 bases, with 21 bases left between them. Germline assignment: CDR1 MNHEY and CDR2 SMNVEV (reference sequence). The CDR3 length is 15 residues. The CDR3 here is CASSPTGVLGMGYTF. CDR3 in DNA: TGTGCCAGCAGTCCCACGGGGGTCCTAGGTATGGGCTACACCTTC.

CDR3 nucleotide sequence: TGTGCCTGGAGTGTACTTCGCGCGAAGGGAGGCGCTGAAGCTTTCTTT. Translated, it gives CAWSVLRAKGGAEAFF. The V and J genes are TRBV30 and TRBJ1-1, with D unclear. Germline V gene lookup returns CDR1 GTSNPN and CDR2 SVGIG (reference sequence). There are 16 residues in the CDR3. The V end was cut by 0 bases, the J end by 6 bases, with 20 bases between.

CDR3 coding DNA: TGTGCCAGTAGTATAGGGACAGGGATTAATATTTACGAGCAGTACTTC. This translates into CASSIGTGINIYEQYF. This chain uses TRBV19 with TRBJ2-7; 8 nucleotides match TRBD1. Germline loops: CDR1 LNHDA, CDR2 SQIVND (reference sequence). V lost 1 base, J lost 4 bases, and 9 bases stayed unmatched. This CDR3 has 16 amino acids.

The chain employs TRBV5-1 and TRBJ2-7; unclear D gene. Germline lookup yields CDR1 SGHRS and CDR2 YFSETQ. V was cut by 0 bases and J by 6 bases, with 10 bases left in between. The CDR3 is 13 residues long. Here the CDR3 DNA reads TGCGCCAGCAGCTTGGGTGGTAGTACCGAGCAGTACTTC. Protein sequence: CASSLGGSTEQYF.

The chain joins TRBV28 to TRBJ2-7; D may be TRBD1 (6 bases). The CDR3 consists of 15 residues. V lost 6 bases to trimming and J lost 2 bases, with 17 bases between them. Germline lookup yields CDR1 MDHEN and CDR2 SYDVKM. The CDR3 DNA follows: TGTGCCAGCAGCCACCGGGACACCGCGCCCTACGAGCAGTACTTC. It codes for CASSHRDTAPYEQYF.

This chain connects TRBV18 to TRBJ2-7; possible D gene TRBD1, 6 bases. CDR3 size: 14 residues. The germline V gene has CDR1 KGHSH and CDR2 LQKENI. The V and J ends lost 6 bases and 0 bases respectively, with 12 bases between them. CDR3 sequence: CASSQGYPSYEQYF. The CDR3 DNA is TGTGCCAGCTCGCAGGGGTATCCCTCCTACGAGCAGTACTTC. The variable domain in full, with the rest retrieved from reference TRBV18 and TRBJ2-7, is NAGVMQNPRHLVRRRGQEARLRCSPMKGHSHVYWYRQLPEEGLKFMVYLQKENIIDESGMPKERFSAEFPKEGPSILRIQQVVRGDSAAYFCASSQGYPSYEQYFGPGTRLTVT.

This chain links TRBV7-3 with TRBJ2-5, with 9 bases fitting TRBD1. This CDR3 is 13 amino acids long. Unmatched junction bases numbered 7, after V lost 5 bases and J lost 9 bases. CDR1 and CDR2 from the germline V gene are SGHTA and FQGTGA. Here the CDR3 DNA reads TGTGCCAGCAGCCCCGGGACAGGGAAGTCCCAGTACTTC. Encoded protein: CASSPGTGKSQYF.

The chain has TRBV4-2 and TRBJ2-7, with D unclear. Trimming took off 3 bases at V and 0 bases at J, with 6 bases between the two ends. CDR3 size: 13 residues. Germline V lookup: CDR1 LGHNA, CDR2 YNFKEQ. This CDR3 reads CASSQASSYEQYF. CDR3 bases: TGTGCCAGCAGCCAGGCCAGCTCCTACGAGCAGTACTTC.

The rearrangement links TRBV7-3 to TRBJ2-2; 9 positions agree with TRBD2. V lost 5 bases to trimming and J lost 5 bases; unmatched junction nucleotides: 6. The germline gives CDR1 SGHTA, CDR2 FQGTGA. This CDR3 is 15 amino acids long. The CDR3 is CASSPSAGGTGELFF. The CDR3 DNA follows: TGTGCCAGCAGCCCGAGTGCGGGGGGGACCGGGGAGCTGTTTTTT. Filled out from reference TRBV7-3 and TRBJ2-2, the complete variable domain reads GAGVSQTPSNKVTEKGKYVELRCDPISGHTALYWYRQSLGQGPEFLIYFQGTGAADDSGLPNDRFFAVRPEGSVSTLKIQRTERGDSAVYLCASSPSAGGTGELFFGEGSRLTVL.

Here the CDR3 reads CASSPQTGGGEQYF. For the CDR3, the DNA is TGTGCCAGCAGCCCACAAACAGGGGGCGGCGAGCAGTACTTC. The rearrangement links TRBV7-2 to TRBJ2-7, with TRBD1 matching 9 bases. V shed 5 bases and J 6 bases; nucleotides not matched to a gene: 8. From germline, CDR1 is SGHTA and CDR2 FQGNSA. CDR3 length equals 14 residues.

The CDR3 reads CAISDQGQGYQPQHF. The CDR3 DNA follows: TGTGCCATCAGTGATCAAGGACAGGGGTATCAGCCCCAGCATTTT. V gene TRBV10-3 combines with J gene TRBJ1-5; 9 nucleotides match TRBD1. Germline CDR1 is ENHRY and CDR2 is SYGVKD. This CDR3 is 15 amino acids long. V lost 3 bases, J lost 5 bases, and 5 bases stayed unmatched.

In this sample, this clone turned up a few times. The chain is built from TRBV7-9 and TRBJ2-2; D ambiguous. The CDR3 has 14 residues. Germline-derived CDR1 and CDR2 are SEHNR and FQNEAQ (reference sequence). V lost 3 bases and J lost 8, with 13 bases in between. The CDR3 here is CASSFEEVVGELFF. For the CDR3, the DNA is TGTGCCAGCAGCTTTGAAGAGGTCGTGGGGGAGCTGTTTTTT.

Only one count was recorded for this clone. The rearrangement links TRBV9 to TRBJ2-1, with D possibly being TRBD2 (5 bases). This CDR3 has 15 amino acids. Trimming removed 0 bases from V and 8 bases from J, with 15 bases in between. Germline V gene lookup returns CDR1 SGDLS and CDR2 YYNGEE. CDR3 sequence reads: CASSVEFEGWDEQFF. In DNA, the CDR3 is TGTGCCAGCAGCGTAGAGTTCGAGGGTTGGGATGAGCAGTTCTTC.

The gene calls are TRBV5-4 and TRBJ1-1; tentative D call: TRBD1 (6 bases). This CDR3 comprises 15 residues. Between the trimmed V and J ends, which lost 4 bases and 4 bases, there was a span of 17 bases. Per germline, CDR1 SGHNT and CDR2 YYREEE (reference sequence). CDR3 protein: CASSPKTGDLTEAFF. The CDR3 coding sequence is TGTGCCAGCAGCCCCAAGACAGGTGACCTCACTGAAGCTTTCTTT.

This chain links TRBV9 with TRBJ1-3; TRBD1 might be the D (5 bases). The CDR3 length is 13 residues. The germline CDR1 and CDR2 sequences are SGDLS and YYNGEE. Trimming left V 3 bases short and J 4 bases short, with 8 bases between. CDR3 coding DNA: TGTGCCAGCAGCGCGGGGGGGGGAAACACCATATATTTT. Translated: CASSAGGGNTIYF.

The chain has TRBV4-1 and TRBJ1-5, with TRBD1 as a possible D gene (6 bases). Germline V lookup: CDR1 MGHRA, CDR2 YSYEKL. The CDR3 spans 14 residues. Trimming took off 5 bases at V and 3 bases at J, with 11 bases between the two ends. CDR3 DNA: TGCGCCAGCAGCTCGGGACATCCCAATCAGCCCCAGCATTTT. It translates to CASSSGHPNQPQHF.

The chain combines TRBV7-2 with TRBJ2-2; D might be TRBD2 (6 bases). Per germline, CDR1 SGHTA and CDR2 FQGNSA. V lost 5 bases, J lost 4 bases, and 14 bases lay in between. This CDR3 is built from 15 residues. The chain's CDR3 is CASSRPGLGTGELFF. As DNA, the CDR3 is TGTGCCAGCAGCCGGCCGGGACTTGGCACCGGGGAGCTGTTTTTT.

The V and J genes are TRBV12-5 and TRBJ2-5; TRBD1 is a possible D gene (5 bases). The germline gives CDR1 LGHNT, CDR2 FRNRAP. V was cut by 3 bases and J by 5 bases, with 19 bases left in between. CDR3 length equals 16 residues. CDR3 nucleotide sequence: TGTGCTAGTGGTTTTCATCCCATGCAGGGTTGGGAGACCCAGTACTTC. This sequence encodes CASGFHPMQGWETQYF. The whole variable domain, filled in from reference TRBV12-5 and TRBJ2-5, reads DARVTQTPRHKVTEMGQEVTMRCQPILGHNTVFWYRQTMMQGLELLAYFRNRAPLDDSGMPKDRFSAEMPDATLATLKIQPSEPRDSAVYFCASGFHPMQGWETQYFGPGTRLLVL.

V and J are TRBV7-8 and TRBJ2-5; TRBD2 matches at 8 bases. This CDR3 comprises 17 residues. Losses at the gene ends were 1 base for V and 0 bases for J; bases not matched to a gene: 7. In germline, CDR1 is SGHVS, CDR2 FQNEAQ. This CDR3 is CASSLVLLAGNQETQYF. CDR3 coding DNA: TGTGCCAGCAGCTTAGTCCTCCTAGCGGGCAACCAAGAGACCCAGTACTTC.

The chain links TRBV7-8 to TRBJ1-5; the D is unclear. The germline V gene encodes CDR1 SGHVS and CDR2 FQNEAQ. The CDR3 covers 16 residues. The V end was cut by 1 base, the J end by 0 bases, with 10 bases between. The CDR3 nucleotides read TGTGCCAGCAGCTTAGGGGCTACAGTTAGCAATCAGCCCCAGCATTTT. Its protein product is CASSLGATVSNQPQHF.

The chain is built from TRBV4-3 and TRBJ1-4, with 7 nucleotides matching TRBD1. The V gene end was trimmed by 0 bases and the J gene end by 3 bases; junction bases not matched to a gene: 13. The CDR3 sequence is 19 residues long. The V gene's germline CDR1 is LGHNA and CDR2 YSLEER. The CDR3 loop is CASSQDPTSTQGANEKLFF. In DNA form, the CDR3 reads TGCGCCAGCAGCCAAGACCCGACATCAACCCAGGGGGCTAATGAAAAACTGTTTTTT.

The CDR3 DNA reads TGTGCCAGCTCACCAACAGGGGGGAACTACAATGAGCAGTTCTTC. Amino acids: CASSPTGGNYNEQFF. The genes are TRBV18 and TRBJ2-1; TRBD1 agrees at 8 bases. The CDR3 length is 15 residues. J lost 3 bases, V lost 2 bases, and 3 bases had no gene match. Germline CDR1 is KGHSH and CDR2 is LQKENI.

The genes are TRBV6-1 and TRBJ2-7; D is possibly TRBD1 (6 bases). Germline CDR1 MNHNS, CDR2 SASEGT. The ends were cut back, 0 bases at V and 3 bases at J, with 21 bases in the middle. The CDR3 extends over 18 amino acids. The CDR3 region has the DNA TGTGCCAGCAGTGAAGCCGCATCACAGGGAGCCAATAGCTACGAGCAGTACTTC. Translation: CASSEAASQGANSYEQYF.

This chain joins TRBV4-1 and TRBJ1-2; weak D call: TRBD1 (6 bases). V lost 6 bases to trimming and J lost 3 bases, with 20 bases between them. Looked up from germline, CDR1 is MGHRA and CDR2 is YSYEKL. The CDR3 consists of 16 residues. CDR3 residues: CASSGQTSQPHYGYTF. CDR3 nucleotides: TGCGCCAGCAGTGGACAGACTTCCCAACCCCACTATGGCTACACCTTC.

This chain joins TRBV15 and TRBJ2-1; weak D call: TRBD1 (6 bases). Germline values: CDR1 LNHNV, CDR2 YYDKDF (reference sequence). The CDR3 runs to 14 residues. V was shortened by 1 base and J by 10 bases, with 14 bases between the two germline ends. The CDR3 sequence is CATSRVGATQEQFF. In DNA, the CDR3 is TGTGCCACCAGCAGAGTGGGGGCAACCCAAGAGCAGTTCTTC.

This clone was detected once. The chain is built from TRBV28 and TRBJ2-7; the D gene is possibly TRBD2 (6 bases). The CDR3 spans 14 residues. V lost 3 bases and J 3 bases, leaving 12 bases between the germline ends. CDR1 is MDHEN and CDR2 is SYDVKM in the germline V gene. The CDR3 is CASSLRDGRYEQYF. CDR3 coding DNA: TGTGCCAGCAGTTTGCGGGACGGACGCTACGAGCAGTACTTC.

The J gene is TRBJ2-3, the V gene TRBV4-1, with a tentative D call TRBD2 (6 bases). Germline CDR1 and CDR2: MGHRA and YSYEKL. Trimming removed 3 bases at V and 5 bases at J, with 12 bases between. CDR3 size: 14 residues. CDR3 DNA: TGCGCCAGCAGCCAGGCACTAGCAGGAGATACGCAGTATTTT. Amino acid sequence: CASSQALAGDTQYF.

The rearrangement uses TRBV6-6 and TRBJ2-7, with 10 positions matching TRBD2. The germline CDR1 and CDR2 sequences are MNHNY and SVGAGI (reference sequence). J gave up 7 bases and V 8 bases, and 14 bases lay outside the gene matches. This CDR3 is built from 15 residues. The CDR3 spells CASAPSGSRSAEQYF. For the CDR3, the DNA is TGTGCCAGCGCGCCTAGCGGGAGTCGAAGTGCAGAGCAGTACTTC.